These 31 T cell receptor beta chains originate from one sample sequenced in a study of PD-1 blockade in classical Hodgkin lymphoma. Each and every patient relapsed after autologous stem cell transplantation, and patients got differing brentuximab vedotin exposure. TCRdb keeps only in-frame clones here, not all; method: immunoSEQ multiplex PCR. The sample includes about 94,000 clones, roughly 89% seen only once; the top ten take around 10%. The sequences come from peripheral blood mononuclear cells (PBMCs), collected before the second cycle of nivolumab. The receptors here all came from a human donor with classical Hodgkin lymphoma.

The table lists this clone with a count of one. The V gene is TRBV18, the J gene TRBJ2-1, with D perhaps TRBD1 (6 bases). The germline CDR1 and CDR2 sequences are KGHSH and LQKENI. The CDR3 spans 15 residues. The V end lost 6 bases, the J end lost 2 bases, and 14 bases lay between the germline ends. The CDR3 reads CASSYTGTPYNEQFF. CDR3 DNA sequence: TGTGCCAGCTCGTATACAGGGACCCCCTACAATGAGCAGTTCTTC.

The V gene is TRBV7-2, the J gene TRBJ2-7; TRBD2 aligns across 7 bases. The CDR3 contains 16 residues. Germline V gene data show CDR1 as SGHTA and CDR2 as FQGNSA. Trimming removed 5 bases from V and 0 bases from J; junction bases left unmatched: 10. As DNA, the CDR3 is TGTGCCAGCAGCCCAGTACGGGAGGTGGGCTCCTACGAGCAGTACTTC. Translation: CASSPVREVGSYEQYF.

J is TRBJ1-4 and V is TRBV10-3, with a possible D match to TRBD1 (6 bases). This CDR3 comprises 16 residues. CDR1 ENHRY and CDR2 SYGVKD come from the germline V gene. Trimming removed 0 bases at V and 4 bases at J, with 12 bases between. The CDR3 DNA reads TGTGCCATCAGTGAGTCGAGGACAGTGGGTAATGAAAAACTGTTTTTT. Translating it yields CAISESRTVGNEKLFF.

In this sample, this clone turned up once. The chain couples TRBV15 to TRBJ2-7; 8 nucleotides align to TRBD2. V shed 0 bases and J 4 bases; nucleotides not matched to a gene: 5. Germline CDR1 LNHNV, CDR2 YYDKDF (reference sequence). This CDR3 comprises 15 residues. The CDR3 spells CATSRDGGGPYEQYF. The CDR3 DNA follows: TGTGCCACCAGCAGAGATGGCGGGGGGCCTTACGAGCAGTACTTC.

This clone was found a few times. This chain joins TRBV28 and TRBJ2-7; 9 bases agree with TRBD2. Germline CDR1 reads MDHEN; CDR2 reads SYDVKM. This CDR3 has 16 residues. V was pared by 3 bases and J by 3 bases, with 9 bases of the junction left unmatched. The CDR3 DNA is TGTGCCAGCAGTTTCCCCTCAGCGGGAGGCCACTACGAGCAGTACTTC. It specifies CASSFPSAGGHYEQYF.

J is TRBJ2-6 and V is TRBV4-1, with TRBD1 identical over 9 bases. Germline V gene data show CDR1 as MGHRA and CDR2 as YSYEKL. CDR3 size: 17 residues. J lost 1 base, V lost 6 bases, and 7 bases had no gene match. The CDR3: CASSRDRANSGANVLTF. The CDR3 region has the DNA TGCGCCAGCAGTAGGGACAGGGCTAATTCTGGGGCCAACGTCCTGACTTTC.

The V gene is TRBV6-5, the J gene TRBJ2-7, with 9 bases that match TRBD1. CDR3 length: 14 residues. Germline assignment: CDR1 MNHEY and CDR2 SVGAGI. J lost 3 bases, V lost 5 bases, and 5 bases had no gene match. CDR3 sequence (DNA): TGTGCCAGCAGTCTAGGGACAGGGAGCTACGAGCAGTACTTC. This codes for CASSLGTGSYEQYF.

The chain recombines TRBV28 with TRBJ2-5, with 7 bases lining up with TRBD1. The CDR3 has 14 residues. The germline CDR1 and CDR2 sequences are MDHEN and SYDVKM. Trimming removed 2 bases from V and 6 bases from J; junction bases left unmatched: 6. The CDR3 reads CASSLGQVGKTQYF. The CDR3 nucleotides are TGTGCCAGCAGTTTAGGACAGGTGGGGAAGACCCAGTACTTC.

A note on this clone: Given the absence of the conserved phenylalanine or tryptophan at the CDR3 end, a read error is likely. No DNA is shown, since the ends of the CDR3 on it are uncertain; the CDR3 is the one TCRdb lists. The chain recombines TRBV6-5 with TRBJ1-1; the table assigns TRBD1, which was not confirmed against the DNA. Germline CDR1 MNHEY, CDR2 SVGAGI. The CDR3 is 10 residues long, ends included. The chain's CDR3 is CASSCRDRGK.

This chain's CDR3 is CASSLGGSRDEQYF. Here the CDR3 DNA reads TGCGCCAGCAGCTTGGGCGGGAGCCGCGACGAGCAGTACTTC. The chain has TRBV5-1 and TRBJ2-7; 7 nucleotides align to TRBD2. The CDR3 length is 14 residues. Germline V gene sequence: CDR1 SGHRS, CDR2 YFSETQ. V trimming: 0 bases; J trimming: 5 bases; junction bases outside the gene matches: 5.

The chain combines TRBV10-3 with TRBJ2-3; D gene uncertain. V was cut by 0 bases and J by 4 bases, with 11 bases left in between. The CDR3 is made up of 15 amino acids. Germline-derived CDR1 and CDR2 are ENHRY and SYGVKD. The CDR3 bases are TGTGCCATCAGTGAGTCTGGGCTAGACGCAGATACGCAGTATTTT. Translating it yields CAISESGLDADTQYF.

This clone was counted a few times. V is TRBV7-9 and J is TRBJ2-5; D not resolved. The V end was cut by 5 bases, the J end by 7 bases, with 8 bases between. Germline CDR1 SEHNR, CDR2 FQNEAQ (reference sequence). The CDR3 extends over 11 amino acids. DNA of the CDR3: TGTGCCAGCAGCCCGATCAGGACCCAGTACTTC. As protein: CASSPIRTQYF. Full variable domain (rest looked up from reference TRBV7-9 and TRBJ2-5): DTGVSQNPRHKITKRGQNVTFRCDPISEHNRLYWYRQTLGQGPEFLTYFQNEAQLEKSRLLSDRFSAERPKGSFSTLEIQRTEQGDSAMYLCASSPIRTQYFGPGTRLLVL.

CDR3: CASRDPTEIQETQYF. Here the CDR3 DNA reads TGTGCCAGCAGGGACCCGACAGAGATACAAGAGACCCAGTACTTC. The chain carries TRBV7-2 and TRBJ2-5; possibly TRBD1 for D (5 bases). The germline gives CDR1 SGHTA, CDR2 FQGNSA. V shed 6 bases and J shed 2 bases, with 16 bases lying between them. This CDR3 has 15 amino acids.

The chain carries TRBV2 and TRBJ2-3, with 10 bases aligning to TRBD2. V was pared by 5 bases and J by 1 base, with 15 bases of the junction left unmatched. CDR1 and CDR2 (germline): SNHLY, FYNNEI. The CDR3 has 19 residues. The CDR3 loop reads CASSSRSGRGYLRTDTQYF. Written as DNA, the CDR3 is TGTGCCAGCAGTTCGAGAAGCGGGAGGGGGTATCTTCGCACAGATACGCAGTATTTT.

The chain links TRBV4-1 to TRBJ2-7; TRBD1 is a possible D gene (5 bases). This CDR3 is built from 15 residues. Looked up from germline, CDR1 is MGHRA and CDR2 is YSYEKL. V was clipped by 4 bases and J by 0 bases, with 13 bases between them. The CDR3 loop is CASSPRQSNSYEQYF. The CDR3 bases are TGCGCCAGCAGCCCCAGACAGAGTAACTCCTACGAGCAGTACTTC.

The V gene is TRBV27, the J gene TRBJ2-7; D call uncertain. V gave up 1 base and J gave up 1 base, with 11 bases separating them. The CDR3 loop spans 15 amino acids. The germline gives CDR1 MNHEY, CDR2 SMNVEV (reference sequence). The CDR3 loop reads CASSLLGLPSYEQYF. DNA for the CDR3: TGTGCCAGCAGTTTATTGGGCCTTCCTTCCTACGAGCAGTACTTC.

The chain links TRBV7-8 to TRBJ2-7, with 14 nucleotides matching TRBD2. The CDR3 sequence is 17 residues long. Germline V CDR1 and CDR2: SGHVS, FQNEAQ. Unmatched junction bases numbered 7, after V lost 4 bases and J lost 2 bases. The CDR3 sequence: CASSWGLAGASTYEQYF. CDR3 DNA sequence: TGTGCCAGCAGCTGGGGACTAGCGGGGGCCTCAACCTACGAGCAGTACTTC. The entire variable domain, with the rest obtained from reference TRBV7-8 and TRBJ2-7, is as follows: GAGVSQSPRYKVAKRGQDVALRCDPISGHVSLFWYQQALGQGPEFLTYFQNEAQLDKSGLPSDRFFAERPEGSVSTLKIQRTQQEDSAVYLCASSWGLAGASTYEQYFGPGTRLTVT.

The CDR3 DNA is TGCGCCAGCGGGGACCCGCCCAATTATGAGCAGTTCTTC. This translates into CASGDPPNYEQFF. The chain joins TRBV5-1 to TRBJ2-1; D tentatively reads TRBD1 or TRBD2 (5 bases each). V was cut by 7 bases and J by 8 bases, with 16 bases left in between. Germline V lookup: CDR1 SGHRS, CDR2 YFSETQ. This CDR3 is built from 13 residues.

The V gene is TRBV11-1, the J gene TRBJ2-2, with 10 bases aligning to TRBD2. The CDR3 contains 17 residues. Trimming removed 5 bases from V and 6 bases from J; junction bases left unmatched: 12. The germline V gene has CDR1 SGHAT and CDR2 FQDESV (reference sequence). In nucleotides, the CDR3 is TGTGCCAGCAGCCCAAGGGGGAGCGGGAGGGCCCCCGGGGAGCTGTTTTTT. Encoded protein: CASSPRGSGRAPGELFF.

This clone has a single count. The genes are TRBV27 and TRBJ2-7, with TRBD2 matching over 7 bases. The CDR3 is 15 residues long. Germline loops: CDR1 MNHEY, CDR2 SMNVEV (reference sequence). The ends lost 3 bases at V and 3 bases at J; junction bases unmatched: 8. The CDR3 sequence: CASSLSSGVDYEQYF. The DNA for the CDR3 is TGTGCCAGCAGTTTGTCGAGCGGGGTTGACTACGAGCAGTACTTC.

V usage is TRBV4-1 and J usage is TRBJ2-5; 10 bases fit TRBD2. The ends lost 1 base at V and 6 bases at J; junction bases unmatched: 8. In germline, CDR1 is MGHRA, CDR2 YSYEKL. This CDR3 is 16 amino acids long. The CDR3 loop reads CASSQAWSSGGKTQYF. DNA of the CDR3: TGCGCCAGCAGCCAAGCGTGGTCTAGCGGGGGAAAGACCCAGTACTTC.

This chain links TRBV27 with TRBJ2-2; either TRBD1 or TRBD2 may fit D (5 bases each). Germline values: CDR1 MNHEY, CDR2 SMNVEV (reference sequence). CDR3 length equals 14 residues. Trimming removed 4 bases from V and 3 bases from J, with 9 bases in between. The CDR3 region has the DNA TGTGCCAGCAGTTGGGGGTACGACACCGGGGAGCTGTTTTTT. It encodes CASSWGYDTGELFF.

The chain carries TRBV10-2 and TRBJ1-5; a possible D gene is TRBD1 (6 bases). In germline, CDR1 is WSHSY, CDR2 SAAADI. Trimming took off 1 base at V and 0 bases at J, with 13 bases between the two ends. The CDR3 sequence is 17 residues long. DNA of the CDR3: TGCGCCAGCAGTGAGTGGGGGGGCTACGCTAGCAATCAGCCCCAGCATTTT. Its translation: CASSEWGGYASNQPQHF.

This clone showed up just a few times. Different DNA sequences within this sample yield the same CDR3. The chain recombines TRBV2 with TRBJ2-2; TRBD2 is a possible D gene (5 bases). This CDR3 region has 12 residues. Germline loops: CDR1 SNHLY, CDR2 FYNNEI. V shed 5 bases and J shed 6 bases, with 7 bases lying between them. The DNA for the CDR3 is TGTGCCAGCAGTCGAGGGCCCGGGGAGCTGTTTTTT. Its translation: CASSRGPGELFF.

The rearrangement links TRBV5-6 to TRBJ2-4, with D tentatively TRBD2 (5 bases). The CDR3 sequence is 15 residues long. Germline values: CDR1 SGHDT, CDR2 YYEEEE. Trimming took off 1 base at V and 8 bases at J, with 16 bases between the two ends. The CDR3 bases are TGTGCCAGCAGCTTGTACGGGCGGGTAAGGGACATTCAGTACTTC. Translation gives CASSLYGRVRDIQYF.

By sample share, this clone is medium-sized. Other DNA sequences in this sample translate to the same CDR3. The genes are TRBV6-1 and TRBJ1-5; D unclear. V lost 0 bases and J 5 bases, leaving 5 bases between the germline ends. CDR1 MNHNS and CDR2 SASEGT come from the germline V gene. This CDR3 has 13 amino acids. CDR3 in amino acids: CASSEAEDQPQHF. The DNA of the CDR3 is TGTGCCAGCAGTGAAGCAGAGGATCAGCCCCAGCATTTT.

This clone was seen a few times. CDR3 nucleotide sequence: TGTGCCGCCCGACAGGGAGGAAGCAATCAGCCCCAGCATTTT. This encodes CAARQGGSNQPQHF. This rearrangement joins TRBV6-6 to TRBJ1-5; TRBD1 matches 7 bases. The CDR3 runs to 14 residues. The junction had 8 bases not matched to a gene; V was cut back by 11 bases and J by 1 base. Germline CDR1 and CDR2: MNHNY and SVGAGI (reference sequence).

The rearrangement links TRBV6-1 to TRBJ1-5; no reliable D call. The V gene's germline CDR1 is MNHNS and CDR2 SASEGT. With 1 base removed from V and 0 bases from J, the gap between germline ends came to 7 bases. The CDR3 contains 15 residues. CDR3 DNA: TGTGCCAGCAGTGAAGACGGAAATAGCAATCAGCCCCAGCATTTT. Translation: CASSEDGNSNQPQHF.

This clone showed up just once. The chain is built from TRBV7-6 and TRBJ2-1; 10 bases align to TRBD2. Germline V gene data show CDR1 as SGHVS and CDR2 as FNYEAQ. The CDR3 covers 15 residues. V gave up 0 bases and J gave up 9 bases; unmatched junction bases: 5. This CDR3 is CASSLAGTSGAEQFF. The CDR3 nucleotides read TGTGCCAGCAGCTTAGCCGGAACTAGCGGGGCTGAGCAGTTCTTC.

This chain joins TRBV29-1 and TRBJ2-2, with 8 positions matching TRBD2. The germline CDR1 and CDR2 sequences are SQVTM and ANQGSEA. Trimming at V came to 6 bases and at J to 5 bases, leaving 8 bases not matched to a gene. The CDR3 has 14 residues. As DNA, the CDR3 is TGCAGCGTCGGTGGCCCGGGGGGGACCGGGGAGCTGTTTTTT. Protein sequence: CSVGGPGGTGELFF.

This clone was counted only a few times. The chain joins TRBV2 to TRBJ1-1; the D gene is possibly TRBD1 (5 bases). This CDR3 has 14 residues. Between the trimmed V and J ends, which lost 2 bases and 7 bases, there was a span of 14 bases. Germline-derived CDR1 and CDR2 are SNHLY and FYNNEI. The CDR3 sequence: CASSEWVRQGEAFF. CDR3 nucleotide sequence: TGTGCCAGCAGTGAATGGGTACGGCAGGGTGAAGCTTTCTTT.